The count of the clone carrying this T cell receptor (beta chain) is one. The target antigen is unknown. V was trimmed by 5 bases and J by 3 bases, leaving 8 bases between them. Looked up from germline, CDR1 is MNHEY and CDR2 is SVGAGI. This CDR3 region has 13 residues. This entry comes from a study of OX40 agonist ivuxolimab in advanced cancers. Study results and caveats: Clonal expansion among partial responders at 0.1-3.0 mg/kg ranked near the lowest.

Only in-frame clones appear in the TCRdb table, and some are missing; sequencing was by immunoSEQ multiplex PCR. In the table there are 60,000 to 85,000 clones, nearly 95% of which are singletons. The rearrangement joins TRBV6-5 to TRBJ1-3, with D uncertain. The sequencing used CD4+ or CD8+ T cells sorted from blood, collected in a trial of the OX40 agonist ivuxolimab. The clonotype comes from an adult with an advanced solid tumor such as melanoma, head and neck, liver or kidney cancer. CDR3 amino acids: CASSPQIGNTIYF. DNA of the CDR3: TGTGCCAGCAGTCCTCAGATTGGAAACACCATATATTTT.